These 31 T cell receptor beta chains originate from one sample sequenced in a study of cytomegalovirus exposure and HLA in healthy donors. With 60 Vbeta and 13 Jbeta primers, the PCR was carried out. This table comes from immunoSEQ multiplex PCR, and its TCRdb copy is limited to in-frame clones, with some not included. The sample lists about 120,000 clones, 80% occurring once. Sequences were obtained from PBMCs. Receptor source: a man under 40 in good health and CMV-seronegative.

The CDR3 sequence is CASSEAPPWRGGKSNQPQHF. The CDR3 nucleotides read TGTGCCAGCAGTGAAGCGCCCCCTTGGCGGGGCGGAAAGAGCAATCAGCCCCAGCATTTT. V is TRBV6-1 and J is TRBJ1-5; weak D call: TRBD1 (5 bases). The CDR3 spans 20 residues. The germline V gene has CDR1 MNHNS and CDR2 SASEGT. Trimming pared 0 bases from V and 1 base from J, leaving 22 bases between.

Comment on this clone: One end of the junction does not line up with germline, which may come from a read error. The chain joins TRBV6-5 to TRBJ2-4; D is perhaps TRBD1 (6 bases). CDR3 size: 13 residues. Germline V gene data show CDR1 as MNHEY and CDR2 as SVGAGI. The CDR3, as DNA: TGTGCCACCCAGGGGTATGCCAAAAACAGTCAGTACTTC. As protein: CATQGYAKNSQYF.

The chain uses TRBV5-4 and TRBJ1-2, with TRBD1 identical over 7 bases. The V and J ends lost 4 bases and 5 bases, in that order; junction bases with no gene match: 5. The CDR3 spans 13 residues. The germline V gene encodes CDR1 SGHNT and CDR2 YYREEE (reference sequence). The CDR3 DNA reads as TGTGCCAGCAGCGTCCCAGGGGGGTATGGCTACACCTTC. Its protein product is CASSVPGGYGYTF. Full variable domain (remainder filled in from reference TRBV5-4 and TRBJ1-2): ETGVTQSPTHLIKTRGQQVTLRCSSQSGHNTVSWYQQALGQGPQFIFQYYREEENGRGNFPPRFSGLQFPNYSSELNVNALELDDSALYLCASSVPGGYGYTFGSGTRLTVV.

Turning to this clone: The junction departs from the called germline gene at one end, perhaps through a read error. This chain joins TRBV6-1 and TRBJ2-7, with D possibly being TRBD1 (6 bases). Germline values: CDR1 MNHNS, CDR2 SASEGT. The CDR3 covers 11 residues. CDR3 sequence reads: CASRSRQVQDF. The CDR3 DNA follows: TGTGCCAGCAGATCAAGACAGGTACAGGACTTC.

The chain has TRBV5-1 and TRBJ1-6, with 10 positions matching TRBD1. From germline, CDR1 is SGHRS and CDR2 YFSETQ. Trimming removed 8 bases from V and 2 bases from J; junction bases left unmatched: 4. This CDR3 comprises 15 residues. The CDR3 is CARGTGVPYNSPLHF. CDR3 nucleotides: TGCGCCAGGGGGACAGGGGTCCCCTATAATTCACCCCTCCACTTT.

J is TRBJ1-2 and V is TRBV29-1, with 9 bases aligning to TRBD1. Germline loops: CDR1 SQVTM, CDR2 ANQGSEA. The CDR3 runs to 16 residues. The J segment lost 9 bases and the V segment lost 7 bases, leaving 21 bases of the junction unmatched. As DNA, the CDR3 is TGCAGCGCCTTACTGACCGTCGACAGGGGGGCAAGGAGCTACACCTTC. It encodes CSALLTVDRGARSYTF.

The J gene is TRBJ2-5, the V gene TRBV6-6; TRBD1 matches 7 bases. The CDR3 totals 14 residues. Germline trimming cut 6 bases from V and 2 bases from J; bases unmatched to any gene: 6. Germline V gene data show CDR1 as MNHNY and CDR2 as SVGAGI (reference sequence). CDR3 in amino acids: CASSLPGGQETQYF. CDR3 DNA sequence: TGTGCCAGCAGCCTACCAGGGGGACAAGAGACCCAGTACTTC.

The chain carries TRBV20-1 and TRBJ2-5; D is ambiguous. This CDR3 is 11 amino acids long. V lost 6 bases and J 0 bases, leaving 5 bases between the germline ends. Looked up from germline, CDR1 is DFQATT and CDR2 is SNEGSKA (reference sequence). CDR3 DNA: TGCAGTGCAACTAACCAAGAGACCCAGTACTTC. This codes for CSATNQETQYF.

With regard to this clone: One end of the junction varies from germline; a read error may be responsible. The rearrangement joins TRBV6-1 to TRBJ2-6; maybe TRBD1 (5 bases). This CDR3 spans 15 amino acids. Germline values: CDR1 MNHNS, CDR2 SASEGT. In DNA, the CDR3 is TGTGCCAGCAGTGAGCGCTCCTCTGGGGCCAACGGCCTGACTTTC. Its protein is CASSERSSGANGLTF.

This clone came up once. V usage is TRBV7-8 and J usage is TRBJ1-5; no clear D. Germline V gives CDR1 SGHVS, CDR2 FQNEAQ. Trimming removed 1 base from V and 4 bases from J, with 11 bases in between. The CDR3 contains 15 residues. The CDR3 DNA reads as TGTGCCAGCAGCTTAGGCCGCTTTAGAAATCAGCCCCAGCATTTT. Translating gives CASSLGRFRNQPQHF.

The rearrangement uses TRBV5-4 and TRBJ2-5; D unresolved. CDR1 SGHNT and CDR2 YYREEE come from the germline V gene (reference sequence). This CDR3 region has 15 residues. Trimming cost V 0 bases and J 2 bases, with 11 bases left between them. In nucleotides, the CDR3 is TGTGCCAGCAGCTTGGCCGGTCGGGTTCAAGAGACCCAGTACTTC. It translates to CASSLAGRVQETQYF.

The chain recombines TRBV27 with TRBJ2-1, with 9 bases matching TRBD1. Germline V gene data show CDR1 as MNHEY and CDR2 as SMNVEV (reference sequence). CDR3 size: 15 residues. Trimming at V came to 4 bases and at J to 7 bases, leaving 8 bases not matched to a gene. The CDR3 reads CASSSPGQGRNEQFF. The CDR3 nucleotides are TGTGCCAGCAGTTCCCCGGGACAGGGCCGAAATGAGCAGTTCTTC.

This clone was detected only a few times. V usage is TRBV5-6 and J usage is TRBJ2-5, with TRBD1 matching over 9 bases. CDR3 length: 15 residues. Trimming removed 4 bases from V and 2 bases from J; junction bases left unmatched: 6. Per the germline V gene, CDR1 is SGHDT and CDR2 is YYEEEE. CDR3: CASSLGQGRQETQYF. The CDR3 coding sequence is TGTGCCAGCAGCCTAGGACAGGGGAGGCAAGAGACCCAGTACTTC.

The V call is TRBV11-3, the J call TRBJ2-1, with D possibly TRBD2 on 6 matching bases. The CDR3 length is 15 residues. Trimming cost V 0 bases and J 6 bases, with 12 bases left between them. Germline V CDR1 and CDR2: SGHNT, YENEEA. The CDR3 loop reads CASSLEARGFNEQFF. For the CDR3, the DNA is TGTGCCAGCAGCTTAGAGGCGCGGGGTTTCAATGAGCAGTTCTTC.

V is TRBV6-1 and J is TRBJ2-1, with 7 nucleotides matching TRBD1. Germline V gene lookup returns CDR1 MNHNS and CDR2 SASEGT. The CDR3 spans 16 residues. Trimming cost V 4 bases and J 12 bases; bases outside gene matches: 18. CDR3: CASSVSTNSKGAGQFF. The CDR3 bases are TGTGCCAGCAGTGTCTCAACTAACTCGAAGGGGGCCGGGCAGTTCTTC.

The rearrangement joins TRBV19 to TRBJ1-6; D remains ambiguous. Germline CDR1 is LNHDA and CDR2 is SQIVND (reference sequence). The CDR3 totals 15 residues. The V and J ends lost 5 bases and 6 bases respectively, with 14 bases between them. The CDR3 sequence is CASSGGRTANSPLHF. The CDR3 DNA reads TGTGCCAGTAGTGGAGGACGGACCGCTAATTCACCCCTCCACTTT.

V gene TRBV7-2 combines with J gene TRBJ2-7; D is perhaps TRBD1 (6 bases). Trimming removed 1 base from V and 7 bases from J, with 17 bases in between. Germline V gives CDR1 SGHTA, CDR2 FQGNSA. CDR3 length: 15 residues. In DNA, the CDR3 is TGTGCCAGCAGCTTAGAACTGGCAGGGGAGAGGGAGCAGTACTTC. Translated: CASSLELAGEREQYF.

The J gene is TRBJ1-2, the V gene TRBV14; weak D call: TRBD1 (6 bases). CDR3 size: 13 residues. Germline CDR1 reads SGHDN; CDR2 reads FVKESK. V was trimmed by 4 bases and J by 8 bases, leaving 14 bases between them. The chain's CDR3 is CASSPSRGGGYTF. CDR3 DNA sequence: TGTGCCAGCAGCCCCTCTCGAGGGGGAGGCTACACCTTC.

Remarks on this clone: At one of its ends the junction is not consistent with the germline gene, which may arise from a read error. The J gene is TRBJ2-5, the V gene TRBV18, with 10 bases matching TRBD2. Germline V lookup: CDR1 KGHSH, CDR2 LQKENI. The CDR3 covers 17 residues. The CDR3 is CTSSPLLAGTTQETQYF. CDR3 coding DNA: TGTACCAGCTCACCATTACTAGCGGGGACTACTCAAGAGACCCAGTACTTC.

V and J are TRBV2 and TRBJ1-2; 7 positions agree with TRBD1. The CDR3 loop spans 15 amino acids. Germline values: CDR1 SNHLY, CDR2 FYNNEI. Trimming took 5 bases from V and 3 from J; bases not matched to a gene: 9. The DNA for the CDR3 is TGTGCCAGCAGTTATTTGACAGGGAGAGACTATGGCTACACCTTC. It translates to CASSYLTGRDYGYTF.

The chain joins TRBV28 to TRBJ1-5, with a tentative D call TRBD1 (6 bases). CDR1 is MDHEN, CDR2 SYDVKM, per germline. Trimming took off 3 bases at V and 6 bases at J, with 21 bases between the two ends. The CDR3 length is 17 residues. CDR3 sequence (DNA): TGTGCCAGCAGTTTGGCGGGGGGCAGGGCACCGAGTCAGCCCCAGCATTTT. This encodes CASSLAGGRAPSQPQHF.

The chain recombines TRBV9 with TRBJ2-1; D is uncertain. CDR1 is SGDLS and CDR2 is YYNGEE in the germline V gene. With 4 bases removed from V and 0 bases from J, the gap between germline ends came to 5 bases. This CDR3 region has 13 residues. The CDR3 loop reads CASSSYSYNEQFF. In DNA form, the CDR3 reads TGTGCCAGCAGCTCTTACTCCTACAATGAGCAGTTCTTC.

The chain combines TRBV30 with TRBJ2-7; D is ambiguous. The germline gives CDR1 GTSNPN, CDR2 SVGIG (reference sequence). The CDR3 extends over 14 amino acids. V lost 5 bases to trimming and J lost 0 bases, with 14 bases between them. The CDR3 nucleotides read TGTGCCTGGCCCCCGAGACAAGACTCCTACGAGCAGTACTTC. Amino acids: CAWPPRQDSYEQYF.

The chain combines TRBV6-1 with TRBJ2-5, with D tentatively TRBD1 (5 bases). V was clipped by 4 bases and J by 2 bases, with 14 bases between them. This CDR3 has 15 amino acids. Germline CDR1 MNHNS, CDR2 SASEGT. The CDR3 reads CASSVIQVLQETQYF. The DNA of the CDR3 is TGTGCCAGCAGTGTGATACAGGTTCTTCAAGAGACCCAGTACTTC.

Details on this clone: One end of the junction fails to match germline, which may point to a read error. This rearrangement joins TRBV2 to TRBJ2-7, with 9 bases lining up with TRBD2. The CDR3 length is 14 residues. Per the germline V gene, CDR1 is SNHLY and CDR2 is FYNNEI. CDR3 DNA sequence: TGTGCCGGCAGTGCTGCGGGGGGGCCGCTCGAGCAGTACTTC. It codes for CAGSAAGGPLEQYF.

The chain carries TRBV9 and TRBJ2-7, with a tentative D call TRBD1 (5 bases). The V gene's germline CDR1 is SGDLS and CDR2 YYNGEE. CDR3 size: 13 residues. V shed 3 bases and J shed 6 bases, with 13 bases lying between them. The CDR3 DNA reads TGTGCCAGCAGCGCTGGGCAGGGAACCGAGCAGTACTTC. The encoded protein is CASSAGQGTEQYF.

The V gene is TRBV29-1, the J gene TRBJ2-1; D is undetermined. In germline, CDR1 is SQVTM, CDR2 ANQGSEA. Trimming took off 2 bases at V and 0 bases at J, with 14 bases between the two ends. The CDR3 covers 16 residues. Here the CDR3 DNA reads TGCAGCGTTGAACCTAACTGGGCCCTCTCCTACAATGAGCAGTTCTTC. Encoded protein: CSVEPNWALSYNEQFF.

The CDR3 DNA is TGTGCCAGCAGCTCGGGGGGGGGTGCCACCTACGAGCAGTACTTC. It yields the protein CASSSGGGATYEQYF. The chain uses TRBV7-6 and TRBJ2-5; 8 bases match TRBD2. The DNA end is more similar to TRBJ2-7, so the J call may be wrong. CDR3 length: 15 residues. Germline loops: CDR1 SGHVS, CDR2 FNYEAQ.

The chain couples TRBV7-2 to TRBJ1-1; no clear D. Trimming removed 5 bases from V and 5 bases from J, with 12 bases in between. The CDR3 has 13 amino acids. CDR1 is SGHTA, CDR2 FQGNSA, per germline. The chain's CDR3 is CASSPQSMTEAFF. CDR3 nucleotides: TGTGCCAGCAGCCCACAAAGTATGACTGAAGCTTTCTTT.

V usage is TRBV5-4 and J usage is TRBJ1-2, with D possibly TRBD1 on 6 matching bases. Germline V CDR1 and CDR2: SGHNT, YYREEE (reference sequence). The ends were cut back, 2 bases at V and 3 bases at J, with 11 bases in the middle. The CDR3 is 14 amino acids. CDR3 residues: CASSFRGQHYGYTF. DNA for the CDR3: TGTGCCAGCAGCTTTCGCGGACAGCACTATGGCTACACCTTC.

This rearrangement joins TRBV10-2 to TRBJ2-7, with TRBD1 matching over 9 bases. J gave up 2 bases and V 8 bases, and 10 bases lay outside the gene matches. Germline values: CDR1 WSHSY, CDR2 SAAADI. This CDR3 comprises 15 residues. The CDR3 loop reads CASLSRTGATYEQYF. CDR3 nucleotides: TGCGCCAGCCTTAGCCGGACAGGGGCCACCTACGAGCAGTACTTC.